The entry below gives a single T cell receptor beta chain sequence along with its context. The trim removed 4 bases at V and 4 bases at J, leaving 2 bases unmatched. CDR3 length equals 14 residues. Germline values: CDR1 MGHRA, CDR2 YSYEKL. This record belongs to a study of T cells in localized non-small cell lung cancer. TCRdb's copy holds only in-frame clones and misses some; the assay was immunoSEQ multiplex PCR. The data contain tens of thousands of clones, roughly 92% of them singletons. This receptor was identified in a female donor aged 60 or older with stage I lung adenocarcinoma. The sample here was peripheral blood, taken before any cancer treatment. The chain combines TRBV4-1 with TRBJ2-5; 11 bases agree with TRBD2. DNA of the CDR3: TGCGCCAGCAGCCCTAGCGGGGGGATAGAGACCCAGTACTTC. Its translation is CASSPSGGIETQYF.